This entry features one T cell receptor beta chain sequence. Its antigen remains undetermined. No quality values exist for individual bases; no much larger clone is one base distant. TCR beta chain sequences were generated from genomic DNA using the immunoSEQ assay. The study's processing was this. CDR3 sequences that did not begin with the conserved framework cysteine at position 104 were removed by hand. To get clonality, the normalized Shannon's Diversity Index was subtracted from one, giving values from 0 (maximal diversity) to 1 (oligoclonal). Differences in the frequency of the same CDR3 between samples, such as brain versus blood, were assessed with chi-squared comparison-of-proportions tests. Public clonotypes were found by searching immuneACCESS, and the VDJdb browser was used to assess similarity to known antiviral clonotypes. TCRdb holds this immuneACCESS table with in-frame rearrangements only. Some clones are missing; in checked studies, unresolved V genes explain under half, and the rest has no known cause. The DNA was the basis for D and trimming; V, J and clone size are from that table. The sample records 340,000 or so clones, 93% of which are singletons. The ten largest make up roughly 5.7% of the sample.

Sequences LGHNA (CDR1) and YNFKEQ (CDR2) are obtained from the germline V gene. Inclusive of the bounding cysteine and phenylalanine, the CDR3 is 16 residues long. Of the read, only the CDR3 DNA is kept; its 48 bases are in frame from base 1. V trim: 5 bases; J trim: 6 bases; unmatched bases: 13. Read against the paper, the sample's time point label means: blood from clinic visit 5 months post-surgery; TSC patient then seizure free. Surgery cases with the highest brain T cell transcript signatures were selected for TCR beta chain sequencing of brain tissue and, where available, blood. Prior to surgery, the patients had been treated with at least one anti-epileptic drug. TCR-sequenced patients were children with drug-resistant epilepsy due to tuberous sclerosis complex, focal cortical dysplasia, Rasmussen encephalitis or hemimegalencephaly. Bulk genomic DNA was isolated from unsorted brain tissue and whole blood using the Monarch genomic DNA purification kit.

The data stem from a study of brain T cells in children with intractable seizures (dated by TCRdb to 2020 to 2023). Study-wide context: As a first screen for immune gene transcripts, resected brain tissue from 50 or so pediatric epilepsy surgery cases was run on a NanoString immunology panel. Among the roughly twelve selected surgery cases, eight also had pre-surgery blood sequenced, leaving four with brain tissue only.

Broader findings and caveats from the paper: The patients' HCMV serostatus was not known, and viral specificity was inferred solely from CDR3 sequence similarity. Because sequencing depth differed between pre- and post-surgery blood, the absence of clones from the pre-surgery sample may reflect undersampling.

The material sequenced was peripheral blood, taken approximately 5 months after surgery. This sequence originates from a boy under two years old with tuberous sclerosis and intractable seizures. The chain uses TRBV4-2 and TRBJ2-7; 10 of the junction bases match TRBD2. The CDR3 region reads CASSANLAGASVEQYF. The DNA sequence reads TGTGCCAGCAGCGCGAATCTAGCGGGAGCATCGGTCGAGCAGTACTTC.